These T cell receptor beta chains were read from a single sample in a study of blood T cell repertoires in COVID-19. Sequenced by immunoSEQ multiplex PCR; TCRdb stores in-frame clones only, minus some. The sample holds roughly 150,000 clones, roughly nine tenths seen once. The material sequenced was peripheral blood. These receptors came from a human donor in a cohort sampled during active COVID-19. CDR3s include the opening cysteine and the closing phenylalanine or tryptophan. The D gene is left open where the match is weak. Clone size, where shown, is once, few, many, or a class for clones that have expanded.

clone size	D gene	V gene	J gene	CDR3 DNA	CDR3 protein
once	TRBD2	TRBV28	TRBJ2-7	TGTGCCAGCAGTGCACTAGCGGGGGGCTACGAGCAGTACTTC	CASSALAGGYEQYF
-	-	TRBV24-1	TRBJ2-3	TGTGCCACCAGTGAAAAACACGGGAACACAGATACGCAGTATTTT	CATSEKHGNTDTQYF
-	TRBD2	TRBV7-2	TRBJ2-5	TGTGCCAGCAGCTTAGGAGCGGGGGGCCAAGAGACCCAGTACTTC	CASSLGAGGQETQYF
-	TRBD1	TRBV6-2/TRBV6-3	TRBJ1-5	TGTGCCAGCAGTTACACCCCGGGACAGGGCATTCAGCCCCAGCATTTT	CASSYTPGQGIQPQHF
-	TRBD1	TRBV11-2	TRBJ1-5	TGTGCCAGCAGCCTCGGGACAGATACCTTTAGCAATCAGCCCCAGCATTTT	CASSLGTDTFSNQPQHF
-	TRBD2	TRBV7-6	TRBJ2-5	TGTGCCAGCAGCCAGGGACTAGTAGGTCTCGAGACCCAGTACTTC	CASSQGLVGLETQYF
-	-	TRBV24-1	TRBJ2-1	TGTGCCACCAGTCGACAGCACAATGAGCAGTTCTTC	CATSRQHNEQFF
-	TRBD1	TRBV6-1	TRBJ1-6	TGTGCCAGCAGTGTAACGGGCAGGGGGCGAAATAATTCACCCCTCCACTTT	CASSVTGRGRNNSPLHF
-	-	TRBV5-1	TRBJ2-5	TGCGCCAGCATAGTGAGGCCTTACCAAGAGACCCAGTACTTC	CASIVRPYQETQYF
-	TRBD1	TRBV19	TRBJ2-7	TGTGCCAGTAGTATCAGCCCTGGGACAGGGAATTACGAGCAGTACTTC	CASSISPGTGNYEQYF
-	TRBD1	TRBV30	TRBJ2-5	TGTGCCTGGGCGACAGGGAAGGAGACCCAGTACTTC	CAWATGKETQYF
-	-	TRBV9	TRBJ1-2	TGTGCCAGCTCGCAGGGAAGAGGCTACACCTTC	CASSQGRGYTF
-	-	TRBV28	TRBJ2-4	TGTGCCAGCAGTTTCTCTAGAGCAGGGCGGGCCAAAAACATTCAGTACTTC	CASSFSRAGRAKNIQYF
-	-	TRBV7-8	TRBJ2-7	TGTGCCAGCAGCTTATTGTCCCGCGAGCAGTACTTC	CASSLLSREQYF
-	-	TRBV7-8	TRBJ1-4	TGTGCCAGCAGTTTAAGGATTCGGCAGGCAACTAATGAAAAACTGTTTTTT	CASSLRIRQATNEKLFF
-	TRBD1	TRBV29-1	TRBJ1-1	TGCAGCGGCAACACAGGGGTCTACACTGAAGCTTTCTTT	CSGNTGVYTEAFF
few	TRBD2	TRBV9	TRBJ2-1	TGTGCCAGCAGCGTAGGGACTAGCGGTTACAATGAGCAGTTCTTC	CASSVGTSGYNEQFF
-	TRBD1	TRBV6-5	TRBJ1-4	TGTGCCAGCAGGGCCGGGACAGGGAATGAAAAACTGTTTTTT	CASRAGTGNEKLFF
-	TRBD2	TRBV3-1/TRBV3-2	TRBJ2-7	TGTGCCAGCAGCCAAGGGACTAGCGGGAACTACGAGCAGTACTTC	CASSQGTSGNYEQYF
-	-	TRBV30	TRBJ1-1	TGTGCCTGGGCCGGGAACCGGGACACTGAAGCTTTCTTT	CAWAGNRDTEAFF
once	TRBD1	TRBV11-3	TRBJ1-1	TGTGCCAGCAGCCCAACAGGGGGACTCGAAGCTTTCTTT	CASSPTGGLEAFF
-	TRBD1	TRBV28	TRBJ1-4	TGTGCCAGCAGCCCGACAGGGGGCGTTGAAAAACTGTTTTTT	CASSPTGGVEKLFF
-	TRBD1	TRBV19	TRBJ1-6	TGTGCCAGCGCCACTTCCGGGACAGAAAATTCACCCCTCCACTTT	CASATSGTENSPLHF
-	TRBD2	TRBV9	TRBJ2-7	TGTGCCGACGGCGGGAGGGCCTTTCGAGAGCAGTACTTC	CADGGRAFREQYF
-	TRBD1	TRBV5-1	TRBJ1-3	TGCGCCAGCAGCCTCGACAGGGTTGAAAACACCATATATTTT	CASSLDRVENTIYF
-	-	TRBV4-3	TRBJ1-3	TGCGCCAGCAGCCAAGATTTGCCGGACAGAGCGAGCTCTGGAAACACCATATATTTT	CASSQDLPDRASSGNTIYF
-	-	TRBV20-1	TRBJ2-7	TGCAGTGCTAGTGGGGCCAGCGGGTTGCTCTACGAGCAGTACTTC	CSASGASGLLYEQYF
few	-	TRBV6-2/TRBV6-3	TRBJ2-2	TGTGCCAGCAGTTACGTAGGGGGCGGGGAGCTGTTTTTT	CASSYVGGGELFF
-	-	TRBV7-8	TRBJ1-1	TGTGCCAGCAGCCCGATTCCTGGGGCGGTCGGAGACACTGAAGCTTTCTTT	CASSPIPGAVGDTEAFF
-	TRBD1	TRBV6-5	TRBJ2-2	TGTGCCAGCAGTCTCAGGGGGCGAGACACCGGGGAGCTGTTTTTT	CASSLRGRDTGELFF
-	TRBD1	TRBV6-5	TRBJ1-6	TGTGCCAGCAGCGACAGGGAAAATTCACCCCTCCACTTT	CASSDRENSPLHF
large	-	TRBV27	TRBJ2-5	TGTGCCAGCAGTTTAACGGGGGTTTCTGTCTGGGAGACCCAGTACTTC	CASSLTGVSVWETQYF
-	TRBD1	TRBV28	TRBJ2-1	TGTGCCAGCAGTTTCCCGGGACAGCTCAATGAGCAGTTCTTC	CASSFPGQLNEQFF
-	-	TRBV9	TRBJ2-3	TGTGCCAGCAGCGTAGCTAGGGGGGGCGGAAACCCCACAGATACGCAGTATTTT	CASSVARGGGNPTDTQYF
-	-	TRBV28	TRBJ2-7	TGTGCCAGCACGGGAAGGCACGAGCAGTACTTC	CASTGRHEQYF
-	-	TRBV7-8	TRBJ1-2	TGTGCCAGCAGCCGGGCCGGGTCCGGAGGAAACTATGGCTACACCTTC	CASSRAGSGGNYGYTF
-	TRBD2	TRBV27	TRBJ2-7	TGTGCCAGCAGTTTATCGGGATCGGGCGGTAAGCGGGAGCCAAACTACGAGCAGTACTTC	CASSLSGSGGKREPNYEQYF
-	-	TRBV7-9	TRBJ2-7	TGTGCCAGCAGCTTAGGAGGTACTACCTTCGGCCACGAGCAGTACTTC	CASSLGGTTFGHEQYF
-	TRBD1	TRBV28	TRBJ2-5	TGTGCCAGCAGTTTAGTGGCAGGGGGCCTCCAAGAGACCCAGTACTTC	CASSLVAGGLQETQYF
-	-	TRBV18	TRBJ2-1	TGTGCCAGCTCACCACCTAACAGCTACAATGAGCAGTTCTTC	CASSPPNSYNEQFF
few	-	TRBV19	TRBJ1-6	TGTGCCAGTAGTACCGGGAGTTCACCCCTCCACTTT	CASSTGSSPLHF
-	-	TRBV9	TRBJ2-1	TGTGCCAGCAGCCCTCCCGTGGGGAGTGAGCAGTTCTTC	CASSPPVGSEQFF
-	TRBD2	TRBV28	TRBJ2-7	TGTGCCAGCAGTCAAGCGGGAGGGTTCTCCTACGAGCAGTACTTC	CASSQAGGFSYEQYF
-	-	TRBV10-2	TRBJ1-1	TGCGCCAGCAGTGAGCCCTCGAACACTGAAGCTTTCTTT	CASSEPSNTEAFF